The 9 T cell receptor beta chains presented below share a single source sample, sequenced in a study of CD8 T cells in Susac syndrome. The authors reverse transcribed about 0.5 to 1 ug RNA with random hexamers. TCRdb analysed the immunoSEQ multiplex PCR reads with MiXCR anew, one entry per CDR3 protein. Of 230,000 or so distinct CDR3 sequences listed, approximately 95% are singletons. The sequenced sample was CD4+ T cells from PBMCs. These receptors originate from a human donor with multiple sclerosis.

The rearrangement links TRBV29-1 to TRBJ2-5, with 12 bases that match TRBD1. CDR1 is SQVTM, CDR2 ANQGSEA, per germline. This CDR3 has 16 amino acids. V was pared by 4 bases and J by 5 bases, with 11 bases of the junction left unmatched. This CDR3 is CSVAPGTGGRVETQYF. As DNA, the CDR3 is TGCAGCGTTGCTCCCGGGACAGGGGGCCGGGTGGAGACCCAGTACTTC. The whole variable domain, remainder taken from reference TRBV29-1 and TRBJ2-5, is SAVISQKPSRDICQRGTSLTIQCQVDSQVTMMFWYRQQPGQSLTLIATANQGSEATYESGFVIDKFPISRPNLTFSTLTVSNMSPEDSSIYLCSVAPGTGGRVETQYFGPGTRLLVL.

The V and J genes are TRBV7-8 and TRBJ2-7, with TRBD2 identical over 10 bases. Germline trimming cut 6 bases from V and 0 bases from J; bases unmatched to any gene: 5. Per the germline V gene, CDR1 is SGHVS and CDR2 is FQNEAQ. This CDR3 has 15 residues. The CDR3 DNA reads as TGTGCCAGCAGACGATCTAGCGGGAGCTCCTACGAGCAGTACTTC. This codes for CASRRSSGSSYEQYF.

The rearrangement joins TRBV20-1 to TRBJ2-6, with 7 bases identical to TRBD1. The junction had 8 bases not matched to a gene; V was cut back by 5 bases and J by 4 bases. CDR3 size: 15 residues. Germline V gene sequence: CDR1 DFQATT, CDR2 SNEGSKA (reference sequence). The CDR3 nucleotides are TGCAGTGCTGCCACGACAGGGTACGGGGCCAACGTCCTGACTTTC. Translated, it gives CSAATTGYGANVLTF.

This chain connects TRBV7-9 to TRBJ2-1; 7 bases are shared with TRBD2. The V gene's germline CDR1 is SEHNR and CDR2 FQNEAQ (reference sequence). CDR3 length equals 14 residues. Trimming took 11 bases from V and 6 from J; bases not matched to a gene: 13. Here the CDR3 DNA reads TGTGCCTTCGACCGGGACTACTCCCTCAATGAGCAGTTCTTC. It encodes CAFDRDYSLNEQFF. The entire variable domain, with the rest obtained from reference TRBV7-9 and TRBJ2-1, is as follows: DTGVSQNPRHKITKRGQNVTFRCDPISEHNRLYWYRQTLGQGPEFLTYFQNEAQLEKSRLLSDRFSAERPKGSFSTLEIQRTEQGDSAMYLCAFDRDYSLNEQFFGPGTRLTVL.

The chain links TRBV30 to TRBJ2-2, with 7 nucleotides matching TRBD2. CDR1 is GTSNPN, CDR2 SVGIG, per germline (reference sequence). The junction had 20 bases not matched to a gene; V was cut back by 4 bases and J by 6 bases. CDR3 size: 18 residues. CDR3 in DNA: TGTGCCTGGAAGCGGCGCGGGAGTCGGGGGTCTTTTGCCGGGGAGCTGTTTTTT. Translating gives CAWKRRGSRGSFAGELFF.

V and J are TRBV6-6 and TRBJ1-1, with D unresolved. The ends were cut back, 7 bases at V and 1 base at J, with 4 bases in the middle. The CDR3 has 11 amino acids. The germline V gene encodes CDR1 MNHNY and CDR2 SVGAGI (reference sequence). CDR3 loop: CASNRNTEAFF. As DNA, the CDR3 is TGTGCCAGCAACAGGAACACTGAAGCTTTCTTT.

This chain uses TRBV4-2 with TRBJ1-2, with D possibly matching TRBD1 (6 bases). Trimming removed 0 bases from V and 5 bases from J, with 19 bases in between. The CDR3 spans 17 residues. Looked up from germline, CDR1 is LGHNA and CDR2 is YNFKEQ. In nucleotides, the CDR3 is TGTGCCAGCAGCCAAGATGTGTTCGGGGGGCAAAGTTATGGCTACACCTTC. Protein: CASSQDVFGGQSYGYTF.

The chain is built from TRBV30 and TRBJ1-1; D is uncertain. Germline lookup yields CDR1 GTSNPN and CDR2 SVGIG (reference sequence). This CDR3 contains 12 residues. The V end lost 4 bases, the J end lost 6 bases, and 12 bases lay between the germline ends. The CDR3 here is CAWIPRDPEAFF. DNA for the CDR3: TGTGCCTGGATTCCCCGCGACCCTGAAGCTTTCTTT.

The V gene is TRBV3-1, the J gene TRBJ1-6, with 12 bases identical to TRBD1. V was clipped by 6 bases and J by 7 bases; unmatched bases: 7. This CDR3 region has 16 residues. Germline V CDR1 and CDR2: LGHDT, YNNKEL (reference sequence). CDR3 nucleotides: TGTGCCAGCAGGATGGGGACAGGGGGCTGGAATTCACCCCTCCACTTT. Translated, it gives CASRMGTGGWNSPLHF.